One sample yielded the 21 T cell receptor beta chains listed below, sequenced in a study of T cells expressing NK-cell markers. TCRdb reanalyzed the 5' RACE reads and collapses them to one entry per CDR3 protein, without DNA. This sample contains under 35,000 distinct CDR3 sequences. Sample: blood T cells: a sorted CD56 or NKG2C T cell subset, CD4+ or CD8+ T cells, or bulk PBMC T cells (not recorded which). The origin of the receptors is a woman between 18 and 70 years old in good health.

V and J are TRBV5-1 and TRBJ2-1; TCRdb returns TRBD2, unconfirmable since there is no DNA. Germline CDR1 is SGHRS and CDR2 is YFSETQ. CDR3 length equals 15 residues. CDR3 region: CASSWTSGGYNEQFF.

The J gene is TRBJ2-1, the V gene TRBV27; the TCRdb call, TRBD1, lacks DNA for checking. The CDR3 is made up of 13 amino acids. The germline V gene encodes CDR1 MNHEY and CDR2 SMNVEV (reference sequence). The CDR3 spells CASSFRTGTPQFF.

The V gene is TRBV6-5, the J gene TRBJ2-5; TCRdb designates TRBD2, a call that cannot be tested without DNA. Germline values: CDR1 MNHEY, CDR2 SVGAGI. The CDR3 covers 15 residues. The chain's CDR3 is CASSYTSALQETQYF.

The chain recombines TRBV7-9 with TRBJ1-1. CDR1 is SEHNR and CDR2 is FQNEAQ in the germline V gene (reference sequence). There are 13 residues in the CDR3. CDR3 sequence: CASSQPGNTEAFF.

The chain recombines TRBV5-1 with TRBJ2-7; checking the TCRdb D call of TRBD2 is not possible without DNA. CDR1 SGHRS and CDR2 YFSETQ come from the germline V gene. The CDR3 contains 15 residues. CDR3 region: CASSLDVGLAYEQYF.

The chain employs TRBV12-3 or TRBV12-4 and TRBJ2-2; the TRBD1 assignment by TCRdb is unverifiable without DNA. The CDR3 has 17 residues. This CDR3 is CASSSSPGTGGTGELFF.

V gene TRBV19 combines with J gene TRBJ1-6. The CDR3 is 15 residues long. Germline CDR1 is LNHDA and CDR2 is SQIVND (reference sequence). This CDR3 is CASSIGGRTNSPLHF. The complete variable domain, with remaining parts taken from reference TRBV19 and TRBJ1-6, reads DGGITQSPKYLFRKEGQNVTLSCEQNLNHDAMYWYRQDPGQGLRLIYYSQIVNDFQKGDIAEGYSVSREKKESFPLTVTSAQKNPTAFYLCASSIGGRTNSPLHFGNGTRLTVT.

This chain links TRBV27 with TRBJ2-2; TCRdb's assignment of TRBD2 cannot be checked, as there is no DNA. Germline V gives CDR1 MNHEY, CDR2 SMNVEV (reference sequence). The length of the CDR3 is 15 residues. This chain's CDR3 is CASSFLAGDGGELFF.

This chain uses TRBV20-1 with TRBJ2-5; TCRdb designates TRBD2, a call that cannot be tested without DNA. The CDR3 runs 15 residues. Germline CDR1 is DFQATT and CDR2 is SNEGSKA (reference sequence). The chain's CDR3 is CSADDVREGRETQYF.

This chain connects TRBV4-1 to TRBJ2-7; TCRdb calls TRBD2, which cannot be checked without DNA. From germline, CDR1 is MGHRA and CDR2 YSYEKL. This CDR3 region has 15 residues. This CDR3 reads CASRDQLAGAYEQYF.

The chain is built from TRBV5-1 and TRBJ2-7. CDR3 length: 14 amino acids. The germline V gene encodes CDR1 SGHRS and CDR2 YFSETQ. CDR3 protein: CASSSGIADYEQYF.

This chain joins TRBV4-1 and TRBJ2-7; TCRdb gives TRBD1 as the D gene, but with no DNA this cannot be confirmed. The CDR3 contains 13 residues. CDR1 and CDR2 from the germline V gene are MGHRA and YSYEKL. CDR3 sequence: CASSQDAGDEQYF.

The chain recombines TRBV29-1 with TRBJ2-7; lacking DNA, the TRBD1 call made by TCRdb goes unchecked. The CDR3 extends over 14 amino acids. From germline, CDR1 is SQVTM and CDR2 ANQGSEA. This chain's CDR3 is CSVERQGIPYEQYF.

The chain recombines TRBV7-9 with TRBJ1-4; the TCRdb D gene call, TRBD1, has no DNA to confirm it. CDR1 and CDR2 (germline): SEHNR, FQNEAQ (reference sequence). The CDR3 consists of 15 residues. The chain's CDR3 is CASTSFEGGGEKLFF.

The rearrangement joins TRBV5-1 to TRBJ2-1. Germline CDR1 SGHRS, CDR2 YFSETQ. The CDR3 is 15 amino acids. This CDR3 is CASSLSVEYRNEQFF.

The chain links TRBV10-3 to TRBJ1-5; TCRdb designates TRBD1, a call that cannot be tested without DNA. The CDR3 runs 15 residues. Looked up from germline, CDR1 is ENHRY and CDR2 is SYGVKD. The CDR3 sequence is CAISDGRSMNQPQHF.

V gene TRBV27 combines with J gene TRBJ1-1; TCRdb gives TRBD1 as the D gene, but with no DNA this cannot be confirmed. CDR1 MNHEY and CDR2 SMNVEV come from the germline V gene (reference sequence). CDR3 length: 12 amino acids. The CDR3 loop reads CASRLPGAEAFF.

CDR3 residues: CASSLEGLRGLRPFSDTQYF. The V gene is TRBV11-2, the J gene TRBJ2-3; TCRdb's D gene call, TRBD1, goes unchecked for lack of DNA. Germline values: CDR1 SGHAT, CDR2 FQNNGV. The CDR3 has 20 residues.

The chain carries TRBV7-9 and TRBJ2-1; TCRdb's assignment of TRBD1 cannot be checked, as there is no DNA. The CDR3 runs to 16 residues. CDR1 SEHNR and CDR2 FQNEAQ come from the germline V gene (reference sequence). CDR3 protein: CASSFMWTDGGNEQFF.

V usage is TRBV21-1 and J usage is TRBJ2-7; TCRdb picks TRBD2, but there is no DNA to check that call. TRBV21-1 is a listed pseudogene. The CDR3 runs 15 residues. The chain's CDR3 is CASSLPNSGTSEQYF.

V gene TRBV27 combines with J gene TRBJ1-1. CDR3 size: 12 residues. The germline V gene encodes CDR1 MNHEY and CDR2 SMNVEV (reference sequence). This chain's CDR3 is CASTNTWGEAFF.